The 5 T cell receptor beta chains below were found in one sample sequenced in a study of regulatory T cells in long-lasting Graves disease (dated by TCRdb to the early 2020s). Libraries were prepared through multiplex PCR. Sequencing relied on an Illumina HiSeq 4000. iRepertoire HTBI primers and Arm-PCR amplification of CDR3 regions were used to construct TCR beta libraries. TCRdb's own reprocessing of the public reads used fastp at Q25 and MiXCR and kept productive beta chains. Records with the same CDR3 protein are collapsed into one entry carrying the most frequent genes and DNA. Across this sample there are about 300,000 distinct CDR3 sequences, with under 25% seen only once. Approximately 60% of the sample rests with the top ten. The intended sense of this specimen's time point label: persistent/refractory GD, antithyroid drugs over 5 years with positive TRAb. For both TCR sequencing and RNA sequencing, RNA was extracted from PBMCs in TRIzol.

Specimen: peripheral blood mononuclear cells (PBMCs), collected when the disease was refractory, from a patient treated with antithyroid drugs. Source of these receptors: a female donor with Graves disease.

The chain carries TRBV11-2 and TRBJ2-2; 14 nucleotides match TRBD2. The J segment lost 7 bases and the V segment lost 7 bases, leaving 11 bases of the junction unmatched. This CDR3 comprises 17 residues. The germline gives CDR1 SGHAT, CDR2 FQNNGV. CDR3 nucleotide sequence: TGTGCCAGCAACCGACTAGCGGGAGGGCCGGAGGACGGGGAGCTGTTTTTT. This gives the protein CASNRLAGGPEDGELFF.

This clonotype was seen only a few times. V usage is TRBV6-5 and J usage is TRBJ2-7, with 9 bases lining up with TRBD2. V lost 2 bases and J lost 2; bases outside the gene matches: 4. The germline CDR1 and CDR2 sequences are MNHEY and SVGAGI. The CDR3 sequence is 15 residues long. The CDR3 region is CASSYGSGRTYEQYF. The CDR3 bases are TGTGCCAGCAGTTACGGGAGCGGGAGGACCTACGAGCAGTACTTC.

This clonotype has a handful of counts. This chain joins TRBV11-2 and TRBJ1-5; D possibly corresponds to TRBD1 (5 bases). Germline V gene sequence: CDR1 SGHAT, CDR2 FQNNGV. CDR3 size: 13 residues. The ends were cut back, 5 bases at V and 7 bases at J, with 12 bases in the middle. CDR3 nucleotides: TGTGCCAGCAGCCGGTTTGGGGGGCAGCCCCAGCATTTT. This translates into CASSRFGGQPQHF.

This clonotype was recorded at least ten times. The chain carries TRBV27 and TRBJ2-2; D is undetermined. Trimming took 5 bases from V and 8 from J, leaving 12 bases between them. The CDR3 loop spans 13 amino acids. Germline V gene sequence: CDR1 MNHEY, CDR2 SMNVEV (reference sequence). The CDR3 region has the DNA TGTGCCAGCAGTCCCTGGGGTGGTGGGGAGCTGTTTTTT. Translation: CASSPWGGGELFF.

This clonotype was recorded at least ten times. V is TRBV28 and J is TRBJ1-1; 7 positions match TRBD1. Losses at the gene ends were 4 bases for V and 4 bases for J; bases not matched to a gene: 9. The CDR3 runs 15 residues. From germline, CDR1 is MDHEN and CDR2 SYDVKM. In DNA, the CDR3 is TGTGCCAGCAGTTCCTTCCTGGGACAGCGCACTGAAGCTTTCTTT. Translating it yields CASSSFLGQRTEAFF.